The 14 T cell receptor beta chains in this list originate from one sample, sequenced in a study of blood T cell repertoires in COVID-19. Profiled with immunoSEQ multiplex PCR; TCRdb holds only in-frame clones, not every one. The data show about 240,000 clones, around four fifths seen once. Sample: peripheral blood. The receptor source for this set is a woman in her 70s with acute or convalescent COVID-19.

The gene calls are TRBV28 and TRBJ2-3; TRBD2 agrees at 14 bases. The CDR3 length is 18 residues. Trimming cost V 6 bases and J 1 base; bases outside gene matches: 9. The germline gives CDR1 MDHEN, CDR2 SYDVKM. CDR3: CASSPLGGLAGGTDTQYF. The CDR3 DNA follows: TGTGCCAGCAGCCCCCTGGGGGGACTAGCGGGGGGCACAGATACGCAGTATTTT.

The chain uses TRBV28 and TRBJ2-7, with D unresolved. This CDR3 spans 14 amino acids. Trimming took 2 bases from V and 2 from J, leaving 10 bases between them. Germline lookup yields CDR1 MDHEN and CDR2 SYDVKM. CDR3 in amino acids: CASSLVQRTYEQYF. The CDR3 DNA is TGTGCCAGCAGTTTAGTGCAGCGAACCTACGAGCAGTACTTC. Full variable domain (outside the CDR3, taken from reference TRBV28 and TRBJ2-7): DVKVTQSSRYLVKRTGEKVFLECVQDMDHENMFWYRQDPGLGLRLIYFSYDVKMKEKGDIPEGYSVSREKKERFSLILESASTNQTSMYLCASSLVQRTYEQYFGPGTRLTVT.

The CDR3 here is CASSIEPGQGHEQYF. The DNA for the CDR3 is TGTGCCAGCAGCATTGAGCCGGGACAGGGCCACGAGCAGTACTTC. V and J are TRBV5-6 and TRBJ2-7; 9 bases align to TRBD1. Germline V CDR1 and CDR2: SGHDT, YYEEEE. This CDR3 contains 15 residues. V shed 4 bases, J shed 5 bases, and the junction held 10 bases outside the gene matches.

CDR3 nucleotides: TGTGCCAGCAGCGAGGGACAGGGAGGCTCCTACGAGCAGTACTTC. This encodes CASSEGQGGSYEQYF. This sequence joins TRBV9 and TRBJ2-7, with TRBD1 identical over 9 bases. The CDR3 extends over 15 amino acids. Looked up from germline, CDR1 is SGDLS and CDR2 is YYNGEE. After removal of 3 bases from V and 0 bases from J, the junction contained 4 bases not matched to a gene.

The chain has TRBV7-9 and TRBJ1-2; no definite D call. Trimming stripped 5 bases from V and 4 bases from J, with 14 bases between. Germline values: CDR1 SEHNR, CDR2 FQNEAQ (reference sequence). This CDR3 has 14 amino acids. CDR3: CASSLGSGTYGYTF. The CDR3 DNA sequence: TGTGCCAGCAGCCTAGGATCTGGCACCTATGGCTACACCTTC.

This clone was seen only a few times. The V call is TRBV24-1, the J call TRBJ2-3, with TRBD2 matching 8 bases. This CDR3 is 19 amino acids long. The V and J ends lost 1 base and 0 bases, in that order; junction bases with no gene match: 11. From germline, CDR1 is KGHDR and CDR2 SFDVKD. Here the CDR3 reads CATSDFGGSGVLSTDTQYF. CDR3 coding DNA: TGTGCCACCAGTGATTTCGGTGGTAGCGGGGTCCTTAGCACAGATACGCAGTATTTT.

Note on this clone: In the same sample, other DNA sequences code for this CDR3. The J gene is TRBJ2-1, the V gene TRBV4-1; 10 bases are shared with TRBD2. J gave up 4 bases and V 0 bases, and 3 bases lay outside the gene matches. Germline V gene data show CDR1 as MGHRA and CDR2 as YSYEKL. This CDR3 contains 16 residues. The CDR3 nucleotides are TGCGCCAGCAGCCAAGAGTTAGCGGGGGGATACAATGAGCAGTTCTTC. Encoded protein: CASSQELAGGYNEQFF.

The chain combines TRBV7-2 with TRBJ1-2; a possible D gene is TRBD1 (5 bases). The CDR3 spans 14 residues. V lost 1 base and J 6 bases, leaving 12 bases between the germline ends. Germline V gene lookup returns CDR1 SGHTA and CDR2 FQGNSA. CDR3 sequence (DNA): TGTGCCAGCAGCTTAGACCCAGGGTGGGATGGCTACACCTTC. Translated: CASSLDPGWDGYTF.

The gene calls are TRBV3-1 (or the pseudogene TRBV3-2) and TRBJ2-1; 7 positions match TRBD2. This CDR3 comprises 18 residues. With 0 bases clipped from V and 9 bases from J, the junction kept 17 bases outside the gene matches. Germline CDR1 LGHDT, CDR2 YNNKEL (reference sequence). CDR3 loop: CASSQDRGTIAGETEQFF. Written as DNA, the CDR3 is TGTGCCAGCAGCCAAGATCGCGGCACCATTGCGGGGGAAACTGAGCAGTTCTTC.

The chain carries TRBV6-5 and TRBJ1-2, with 9 bases matching TRBD1. CDR1 and CDR2 from the germline V gene are MNHEY and SVGAGI. J gave up 0 bases and V 6 bases, and 5 bases lay outside the gene matches. CDR3 size: 15 residues. This CDR3 is CASRGTGTANYGYTF. The CDR3 DNA reads as TGTGCCAGCAGAGGGACAGGGACCGCTAACTATGGCTACACCTTC.

The J gene is TRBJ1-4, the V gene TRBV2, with 8 bases that match TRBD1. Losses at the gene ends were 4 bases for V and 0 bases for J; bases not matched to a gene: 4. Germline lookup yields CDR1 SNHLY and CDR2 FYNNEI. The CDR3 length is 16 residues. In nucleotides, the CDR3 is TGTGCCAGCAGTGGGGACAGGCTATCAACTAATGAAAAACTGTTTTTT. Its translation is CASSGDRLSTNEKLFF.

CDR3 coding DNA: TGTGCCAGTAGTAAACCCAGGGCTGAAGGCTACACCTTC. It is translated as CASSKPRAEGYTF. The rearrangement links TRBV19 to TRBJ1-2; D might be TRBD1 (5 bases). CDR1 is LNHDA and CDR2 is SQIVND in the germline V gene (reference sequence). There are 13 residues in the CDR3. With 4 bases removed from V and 8 bases from J, the gap between germline ends came to 14 bases.

The chain is built from TRBV27 and TRBJ1-2; TRBD1 is a possible D gene (6 bases). This CDR3 contains 14 residues. In germline, CDR1 is MNHEY, CDR2 SMNVEV (reference sequence). Trimming pared 6 bases from V and 5 bases from J, leaving 16 bases between. In DNA, the CDR3 is TGTGCCAGCAGCTCCACCACGACAGGATATGGCTACACCTTC. Protein product: CASSSTTTGYGYTF.

The V and J genes are TRBV25-1 and TRBJ1-1; D is unclear. The V end lost 2 bases, the J end lost 9 bases, and 7 bases lay between the germline ends. CDR1 and CDR2 (germline): MGHDK, SYGVNS. This CDR3 has 11 amino acids. The DNA of the CDR3 is TGTGCCAGCAGTGAAACACAGAAAGCTTTCTTT. The encoded protein is CASSETQKAFF.